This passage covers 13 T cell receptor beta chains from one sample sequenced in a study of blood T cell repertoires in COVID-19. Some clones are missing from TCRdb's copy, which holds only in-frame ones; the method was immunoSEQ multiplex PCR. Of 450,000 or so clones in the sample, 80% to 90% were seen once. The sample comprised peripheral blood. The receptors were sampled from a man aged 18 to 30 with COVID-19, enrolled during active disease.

In nucleotides, the CDR3 is TGTGCCAGCAGCTCCTCTGGGGGAGCGGGGGGTTATACGCAGTATTTT. It encodes CASSSSGGAGGYTQYF. The chain links TRBV11-2 to TRBJ2-3, with 9 bases identical to TRBD2. The CDR3 loop spans 16 amino acids. Germline CDR1 SGHAT, CDR2 FQNNGV. Trimming removed 4 bases from V and 7 bases from J; junction bases left unmatched: 12.

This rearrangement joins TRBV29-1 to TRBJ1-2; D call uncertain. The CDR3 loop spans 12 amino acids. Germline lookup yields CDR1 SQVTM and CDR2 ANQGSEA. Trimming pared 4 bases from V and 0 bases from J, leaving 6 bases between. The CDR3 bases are TGCAGCGTTGCCTCAGCTAACTATGGCTACACCTTC. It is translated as CSVASANYGYTF. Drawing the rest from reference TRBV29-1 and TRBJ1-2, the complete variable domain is SAVISQKPSRDICQRGTSLTIQCQVDSQVTMMFWYRQQPGQSLTLIATANQGSEATYESGFVIDKFPISRPNLTFSTLTVSNMSPEDSSIYLCSVASANYGYTFGSGTRLTVV.

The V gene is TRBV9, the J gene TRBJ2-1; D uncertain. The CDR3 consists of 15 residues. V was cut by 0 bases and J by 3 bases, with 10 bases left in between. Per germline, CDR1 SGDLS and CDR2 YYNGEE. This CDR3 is CASSVGGFNYNEQFF. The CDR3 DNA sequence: TGTGCCAGCAGCGTAGGAGGCTTTAACTACAATGAGCAGTTCTTC.

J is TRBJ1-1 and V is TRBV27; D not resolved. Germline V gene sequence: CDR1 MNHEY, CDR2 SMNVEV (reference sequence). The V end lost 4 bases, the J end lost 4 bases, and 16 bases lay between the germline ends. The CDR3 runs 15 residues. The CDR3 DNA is TGTGCCAGCAGTTCACTGAGCACAGCGGGCACTGAAGCTTTCTTT. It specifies CASSSLSTAGTEAFF.

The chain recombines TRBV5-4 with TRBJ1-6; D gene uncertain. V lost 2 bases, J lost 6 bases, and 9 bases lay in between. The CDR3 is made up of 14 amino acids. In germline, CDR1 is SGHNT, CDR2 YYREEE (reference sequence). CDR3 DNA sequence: TGTGCCAGCAGCTTTCATCGGGTTAATTCACCCCTCCACTTT. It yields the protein CASSFHRVNSPLHF.

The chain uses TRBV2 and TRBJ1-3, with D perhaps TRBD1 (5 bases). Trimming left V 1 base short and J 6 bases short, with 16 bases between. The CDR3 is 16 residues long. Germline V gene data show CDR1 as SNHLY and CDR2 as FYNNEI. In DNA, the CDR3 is TGTGCCAGCAGTGAAGATTCGGGGGGGGTGGAAAACACCATATATTTT. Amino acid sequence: CASSEDSGGVENTIYF. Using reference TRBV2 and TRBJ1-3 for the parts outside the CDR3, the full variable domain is EPEVTQTPSHQVTQMGQEVILRCVPISNHLYFYWYRQILGQKVEFLVSFYNNEISEKSEIFDDQFSVERPDGSNFTLKIRSTKLEDSAMYFCASSEDSGGVENTIYFGEGSWLTVV.

CDR3 residues: CATSGGDFRTDTQYF. In nucleotides, the CDR3 is TGTGCCACCAGTGGGGGGGATTTCCGCACAGATACGCAGTATTTT. The chain uses TRBV24-1 and TRBJ2-3, with a weak D call TRBD2 (6 bases). The CDR3 is made up of 15 amino acids. The germline V and J ends were trimmed by 5 bases and 1 base, with 12 bases remaining between them. CDR1 is KGHDR and CDR2 is SFDVKD in the germline V gene.

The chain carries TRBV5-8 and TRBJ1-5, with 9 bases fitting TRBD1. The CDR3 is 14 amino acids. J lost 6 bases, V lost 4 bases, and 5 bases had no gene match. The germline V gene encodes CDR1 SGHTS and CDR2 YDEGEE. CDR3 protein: CASSLGQGSQPQHF. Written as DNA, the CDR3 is TGTGCCAGCAGCCTCGGACAGGGGAGTCAGCCCCAGCATTTT.

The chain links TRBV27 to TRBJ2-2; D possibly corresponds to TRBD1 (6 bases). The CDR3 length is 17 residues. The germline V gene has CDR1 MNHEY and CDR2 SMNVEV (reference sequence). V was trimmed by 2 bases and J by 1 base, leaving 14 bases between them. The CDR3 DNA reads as TGTGCCAGCAGTTTACCTCCCGTGACAGGGAACACCGGGGAGCTGTTTTTT. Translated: CASSLPPVTGNTGELFF.

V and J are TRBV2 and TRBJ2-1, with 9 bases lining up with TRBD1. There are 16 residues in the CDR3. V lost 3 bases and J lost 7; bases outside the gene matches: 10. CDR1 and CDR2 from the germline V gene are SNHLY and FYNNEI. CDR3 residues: CASSDYGTGSGNEQFF. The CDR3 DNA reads TGTGCCAGCAGTGATTATGGGACAGGGTCCGGGAATGAGCAGTTCTTC.

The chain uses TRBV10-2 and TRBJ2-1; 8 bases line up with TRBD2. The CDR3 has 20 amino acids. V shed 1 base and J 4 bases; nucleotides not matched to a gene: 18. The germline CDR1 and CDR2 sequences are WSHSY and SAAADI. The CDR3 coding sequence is TGCGCCAGCAGTGAGTGGGGGAGAGGACTCGGGACTAGACAATACAATGAGCAGTTCTTC. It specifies CASSEWGRGLGTRQYNEQFF.

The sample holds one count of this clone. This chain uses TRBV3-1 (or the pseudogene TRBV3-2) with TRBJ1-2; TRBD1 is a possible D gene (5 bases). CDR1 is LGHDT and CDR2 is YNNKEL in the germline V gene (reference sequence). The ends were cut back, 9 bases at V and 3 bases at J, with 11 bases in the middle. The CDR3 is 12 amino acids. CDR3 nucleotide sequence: TGTGCCAGTGTTGGGGCGGACTATGGCTACACCTTC. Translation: CASVGADYGYTF.

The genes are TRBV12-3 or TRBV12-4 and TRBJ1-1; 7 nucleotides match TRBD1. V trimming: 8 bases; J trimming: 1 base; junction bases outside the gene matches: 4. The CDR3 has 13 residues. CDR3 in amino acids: CASAGQENTEAFF. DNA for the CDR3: TGTGCCAGCGCCGGACAGGAGAACACTGAAGCTTTCTTT.